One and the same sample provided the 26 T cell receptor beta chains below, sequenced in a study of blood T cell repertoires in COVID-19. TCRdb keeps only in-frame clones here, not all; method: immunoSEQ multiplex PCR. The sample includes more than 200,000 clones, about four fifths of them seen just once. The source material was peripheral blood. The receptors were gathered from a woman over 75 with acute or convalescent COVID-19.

The CDR3: CASIQPPSDRAYEQYF. The DNA for the CDR3 is TGTGCCAGCATTCAACCACCCTCGGACAGAGCCTACGAGCAGTACTTC. The rearrangement links TRBV27 to TRBJ2-7; D perhaps matches TRBD1 (6 bases). The CDR3 is 16 amino acids. Trimming stripped 7 bases from V and 2 bases from J, with 21 bases between. Looked up from germline, CDR1 is MNHEY and CDR2 is SMNVEV (reference sequence).

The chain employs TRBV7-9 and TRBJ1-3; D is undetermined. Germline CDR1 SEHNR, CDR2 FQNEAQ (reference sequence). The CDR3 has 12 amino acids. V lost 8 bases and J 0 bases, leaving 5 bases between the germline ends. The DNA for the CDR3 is TGTGCCAGCGCGAACTCTGGAAACACCATATATTTT. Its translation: CASANSGNTIYF.

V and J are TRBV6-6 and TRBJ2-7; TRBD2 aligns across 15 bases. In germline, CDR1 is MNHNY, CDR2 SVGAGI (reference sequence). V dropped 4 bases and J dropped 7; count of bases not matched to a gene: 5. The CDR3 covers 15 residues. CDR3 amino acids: CASSLTGLAGGEQYF. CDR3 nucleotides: TGTGCCAGCAGTTTAACGGGACTAGCGGGAGGAGAGCAGTACTTC.

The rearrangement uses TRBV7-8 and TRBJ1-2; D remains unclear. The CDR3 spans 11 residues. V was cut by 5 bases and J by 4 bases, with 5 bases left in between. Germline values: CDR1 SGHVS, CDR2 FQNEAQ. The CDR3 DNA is TGTGCCAGCAGCCCCGGCTATGGCTACACCTTC. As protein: CASSPGYGYTF.

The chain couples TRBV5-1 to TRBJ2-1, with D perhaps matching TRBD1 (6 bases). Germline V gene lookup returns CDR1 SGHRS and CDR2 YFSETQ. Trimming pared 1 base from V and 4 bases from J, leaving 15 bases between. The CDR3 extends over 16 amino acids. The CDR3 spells CASSLNAKGGYNEQFF. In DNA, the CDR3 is TGCGCCAGCAGCTTGAACGCCAAAGGGGGATACAATGAGCAGTTCTTC.

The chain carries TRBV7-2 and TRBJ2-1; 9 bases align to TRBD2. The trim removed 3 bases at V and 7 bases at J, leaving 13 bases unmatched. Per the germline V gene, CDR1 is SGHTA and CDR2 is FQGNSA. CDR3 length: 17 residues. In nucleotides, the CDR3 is TGTGCCAGCAGCTTCTCTGGGGGCGGGAGGGCAAAGAATGAGCAGTTCTTC. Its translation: CASSFSGGGRAKNEQFF. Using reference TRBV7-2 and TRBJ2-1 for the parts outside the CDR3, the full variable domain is GAGVSQSPSNKVTEKGKDVELRCDPISGHTALYWYRQSLGQGLEFLIYFQGNSAPDKSGLPSDRFSAERTGGSVSTLTIQRTQQEDSAVYLCASSFSGGGRAKNEQFFGPGTRLTVL.

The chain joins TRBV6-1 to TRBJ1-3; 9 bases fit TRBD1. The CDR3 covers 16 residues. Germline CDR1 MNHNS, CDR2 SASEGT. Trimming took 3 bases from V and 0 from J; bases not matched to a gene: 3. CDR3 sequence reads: CASSDTGQGSGNTIYF. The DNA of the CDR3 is TGTGCCAGCAGTGATACGGGACAGGGCTCTGGAAACACCATATATTTT.

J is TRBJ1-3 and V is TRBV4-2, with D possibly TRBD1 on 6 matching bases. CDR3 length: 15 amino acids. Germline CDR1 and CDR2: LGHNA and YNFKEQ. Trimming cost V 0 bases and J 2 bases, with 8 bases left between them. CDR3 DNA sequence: TGTGCCAGCAGCCAAGAACAGGGAACTGGAAACACCATATATTTT. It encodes CASSQEQGTGNTIYF.

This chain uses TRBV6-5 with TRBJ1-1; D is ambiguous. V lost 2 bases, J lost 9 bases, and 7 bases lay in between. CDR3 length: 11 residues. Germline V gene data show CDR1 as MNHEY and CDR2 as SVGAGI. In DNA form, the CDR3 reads TGTGCCAGCAGTTACGCGGGCCAAGCTTTCTTT. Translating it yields CASSYAGQAFF.

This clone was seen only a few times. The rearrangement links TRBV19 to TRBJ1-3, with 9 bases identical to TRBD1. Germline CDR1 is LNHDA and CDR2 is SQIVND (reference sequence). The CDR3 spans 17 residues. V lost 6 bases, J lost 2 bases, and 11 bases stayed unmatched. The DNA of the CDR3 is TGTGCCAGTAGGCCGGACAGGGGAGGCGGACCTGGAAACACCATATATTTT. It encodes CASRPDRGGGPGNTIYF.

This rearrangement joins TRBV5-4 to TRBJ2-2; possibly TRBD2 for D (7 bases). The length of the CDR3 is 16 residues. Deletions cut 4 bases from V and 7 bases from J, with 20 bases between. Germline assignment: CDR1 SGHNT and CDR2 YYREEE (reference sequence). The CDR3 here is CASSPAGAYGGGELFF. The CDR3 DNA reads TGTGCCAGCAGCCCGGCGGGGGCCTATGGTGGCGGGGAGCTGTTTTTT.

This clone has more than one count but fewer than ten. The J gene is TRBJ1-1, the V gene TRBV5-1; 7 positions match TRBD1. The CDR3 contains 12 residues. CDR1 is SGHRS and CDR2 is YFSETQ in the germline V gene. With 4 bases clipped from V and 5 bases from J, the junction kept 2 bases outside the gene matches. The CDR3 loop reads CASSIQGTEAFF. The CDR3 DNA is TGCGCCAGCAGCATACAGGGGACTGAAGCTTTCTTT.

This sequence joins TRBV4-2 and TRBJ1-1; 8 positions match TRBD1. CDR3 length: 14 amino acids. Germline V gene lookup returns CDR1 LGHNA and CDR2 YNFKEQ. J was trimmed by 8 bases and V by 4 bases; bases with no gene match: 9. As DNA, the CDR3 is TGTGCCAGCAGCCCCGCTACAGGGGGTGGGGAAGCTTTCTTT. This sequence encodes CASSPATGGGEAFF.

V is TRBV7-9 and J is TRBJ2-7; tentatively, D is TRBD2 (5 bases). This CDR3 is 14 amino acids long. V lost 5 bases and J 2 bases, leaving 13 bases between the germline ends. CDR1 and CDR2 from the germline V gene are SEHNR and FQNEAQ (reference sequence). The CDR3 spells CASSARGSTYEQYF. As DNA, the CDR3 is TGTGCCAGCAGCGCACGGGGTTCAACCTACGAGCAGTACTTC.

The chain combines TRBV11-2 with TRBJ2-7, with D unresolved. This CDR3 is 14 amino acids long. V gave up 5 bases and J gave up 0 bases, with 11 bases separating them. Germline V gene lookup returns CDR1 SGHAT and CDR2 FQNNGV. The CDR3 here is CASSPSPGSYEQYF. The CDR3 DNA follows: TGTGCCAGCAGCCCCTCCCCGGGCTCCTACGAGCAGTACTTC.

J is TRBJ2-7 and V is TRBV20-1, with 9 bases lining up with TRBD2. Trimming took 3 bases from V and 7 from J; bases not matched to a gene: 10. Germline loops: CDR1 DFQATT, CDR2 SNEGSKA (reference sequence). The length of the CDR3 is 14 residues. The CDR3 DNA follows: TGCAGTGCTAGTAGGGCTAGCGGGACGATGGAGCAGTACTTC. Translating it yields CSASRASGTMEQYF.

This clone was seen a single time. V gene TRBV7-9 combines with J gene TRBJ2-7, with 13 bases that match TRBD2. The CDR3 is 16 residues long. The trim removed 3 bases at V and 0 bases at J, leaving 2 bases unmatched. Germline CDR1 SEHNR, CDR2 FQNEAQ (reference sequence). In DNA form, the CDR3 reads TGTGCCAGCAGCTTCGGACTAGCGGGAGACTCCTACGAGCAGTACTTC. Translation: CASSFGLAGDSYEQYF.

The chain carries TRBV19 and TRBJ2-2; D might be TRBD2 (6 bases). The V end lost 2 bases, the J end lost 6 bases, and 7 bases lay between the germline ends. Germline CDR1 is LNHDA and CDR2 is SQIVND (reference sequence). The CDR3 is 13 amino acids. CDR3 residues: CASSISGAGELFF. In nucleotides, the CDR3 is TGTGCCAGTAGTATATCGGGGGCCGGGGAGCTGTTTTTT.

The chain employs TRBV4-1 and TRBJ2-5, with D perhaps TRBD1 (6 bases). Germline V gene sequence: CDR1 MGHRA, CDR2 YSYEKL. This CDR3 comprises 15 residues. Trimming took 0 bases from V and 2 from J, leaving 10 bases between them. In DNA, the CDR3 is TGCGCCAGCAGCCAAGAGGACAGAGGGCAAGAGACCCAGTACTTC. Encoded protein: CASSQEDRGQETQYF.

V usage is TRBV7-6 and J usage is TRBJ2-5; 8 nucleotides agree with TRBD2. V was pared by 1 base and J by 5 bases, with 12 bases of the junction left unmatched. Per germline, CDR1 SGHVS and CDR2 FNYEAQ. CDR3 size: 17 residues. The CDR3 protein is CASSLGGLGLNAETQYF. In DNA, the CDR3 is TGTGCCAGCAGCTTAGGGGGACTAGGACTGAACGCGGAGACCCAGTACTTC.

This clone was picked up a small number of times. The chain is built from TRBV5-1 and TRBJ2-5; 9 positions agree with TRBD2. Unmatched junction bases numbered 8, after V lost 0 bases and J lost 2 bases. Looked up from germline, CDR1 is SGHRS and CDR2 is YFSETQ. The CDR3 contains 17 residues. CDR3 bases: TGCGCCAGCAGCTTGGTATCGTTCGCGGGGGGGCAAGAGACCCAGTACTTC. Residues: CASSLVSFAGGQETQYF.

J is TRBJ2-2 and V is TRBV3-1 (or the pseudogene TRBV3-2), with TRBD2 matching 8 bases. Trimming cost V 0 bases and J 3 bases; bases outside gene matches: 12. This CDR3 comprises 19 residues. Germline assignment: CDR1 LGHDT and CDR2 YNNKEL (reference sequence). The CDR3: CASSQDSAAGGRDTGELFF. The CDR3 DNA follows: TGTGCCAGCAGCCAAGATTCGGCGGCGGGGGGTAGAGACACCGGGGAGCTGTTTTTT.

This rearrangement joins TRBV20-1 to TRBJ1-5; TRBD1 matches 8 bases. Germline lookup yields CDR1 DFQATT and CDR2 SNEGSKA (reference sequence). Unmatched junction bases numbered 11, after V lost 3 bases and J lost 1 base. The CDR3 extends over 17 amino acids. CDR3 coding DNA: TGCAGTGCTAGTCAGGGCAGGGGGCGTGGGAGCAATCAGCCCCAGCATTTT. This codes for CSASQGRGRGSNQPQHF.

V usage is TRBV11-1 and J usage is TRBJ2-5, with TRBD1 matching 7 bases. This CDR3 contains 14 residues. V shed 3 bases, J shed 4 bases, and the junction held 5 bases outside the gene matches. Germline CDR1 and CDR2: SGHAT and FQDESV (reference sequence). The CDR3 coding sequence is TGTGCCAGCAGCTTGACAGGGCGTGGAGAGACCCAGTACTTC. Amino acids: CASSLTGRGETQYF.

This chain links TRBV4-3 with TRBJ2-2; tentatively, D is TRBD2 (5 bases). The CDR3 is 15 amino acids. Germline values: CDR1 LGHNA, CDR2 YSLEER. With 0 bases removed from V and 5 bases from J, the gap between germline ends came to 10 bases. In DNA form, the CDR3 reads TGCGCCAGCAGCCAAGATCCTCCGGGGACCGGGGAGCTGTTTTTT. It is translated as CASSQDPPGTGELFF.

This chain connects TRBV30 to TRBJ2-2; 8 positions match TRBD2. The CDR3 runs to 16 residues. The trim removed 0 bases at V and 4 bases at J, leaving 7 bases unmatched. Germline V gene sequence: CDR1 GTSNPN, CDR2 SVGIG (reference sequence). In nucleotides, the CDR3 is TGTGCCTGGAGTGTAACCGGGACTAGTGGCACCGGGGAGCTGTTTTTT. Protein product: CAWSVTGTSGTGELFF.